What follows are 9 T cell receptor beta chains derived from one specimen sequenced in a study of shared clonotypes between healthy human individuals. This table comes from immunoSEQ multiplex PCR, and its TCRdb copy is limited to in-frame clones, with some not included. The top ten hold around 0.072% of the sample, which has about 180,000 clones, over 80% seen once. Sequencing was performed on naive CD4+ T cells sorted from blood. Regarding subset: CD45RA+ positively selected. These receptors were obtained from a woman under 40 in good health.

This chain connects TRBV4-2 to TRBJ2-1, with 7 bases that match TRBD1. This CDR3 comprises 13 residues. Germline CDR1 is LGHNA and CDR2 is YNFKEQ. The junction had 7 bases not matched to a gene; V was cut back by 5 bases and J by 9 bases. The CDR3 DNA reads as TGTGCCAGCAGCACGGGACAGCGAGCTGAGCAGTTCTTC. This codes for CASSTGQRAEQFF.

The CDR3 loop reads CASIRGDSYEQYF. The DNA for the CDR3 is TGTGCCAGCATCCGGGGCGATTCCTACGAGCAGTACTTC. The V and J genes are TRBV28 and TRBJ2-5; the D gene could be TRBD1 or TRBD2 (5 bases each). With the DNA end fitting TRBJ2-7 better, the J assignment may be wrong. CDR1 is MDHEN, CDR2 SYDVKM, per germline. CDR3 size: 13 residues.

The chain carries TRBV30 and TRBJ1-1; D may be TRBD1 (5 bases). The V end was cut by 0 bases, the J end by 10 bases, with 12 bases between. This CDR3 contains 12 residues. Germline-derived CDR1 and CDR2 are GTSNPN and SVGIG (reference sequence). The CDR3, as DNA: TGTGCCTGGAGTGTATGGGTCGGGGGAGCTTTCTTT. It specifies CAWSVWVGGAFF. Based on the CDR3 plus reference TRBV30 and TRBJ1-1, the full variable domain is SQTIHQWPATLVQPVGSPLSLECTVEGTSNPNLYWYRQAAGRGLQLLFYSVGIGQISSEVPQNLSASRPQDRQFILSSKKLLLSDSGFYLCAWSVWVGGAFFGQGTRLTVV.

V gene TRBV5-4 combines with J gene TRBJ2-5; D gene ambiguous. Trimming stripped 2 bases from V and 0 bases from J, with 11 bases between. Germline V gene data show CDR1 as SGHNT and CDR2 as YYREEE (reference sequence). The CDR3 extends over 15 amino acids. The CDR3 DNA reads TGTGCCAGCAGCTTAGGTACGGATTACCAAGAGACCCAGTACTTC. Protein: CASSLGTDYQETQYF.

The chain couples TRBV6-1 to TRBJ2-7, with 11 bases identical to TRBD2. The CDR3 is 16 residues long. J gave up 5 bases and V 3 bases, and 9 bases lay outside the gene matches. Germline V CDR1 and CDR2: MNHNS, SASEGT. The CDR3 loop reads CASSEISGRALDEQYF. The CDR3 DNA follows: TGTGCCAGCAGTGAGATTAGCGGGAGGGCCTTGGACGAGCAGTACTTC.

CDR3 in DNA: TGTGCCAGCAGTTTTAACCGTAAGCAGTTCTTC. Its protein product is CASSFNRKQFF. The rearrangement joins TRBV6-5 to TRBJ2-1, with unresolved D. Germline loops: CDR1 MNHEY, CDR2 SVGAGI. The CDR3 is 11 amino acids. Trimming removed 4 bases from V and 11 bases from J, with 9 bases in between.

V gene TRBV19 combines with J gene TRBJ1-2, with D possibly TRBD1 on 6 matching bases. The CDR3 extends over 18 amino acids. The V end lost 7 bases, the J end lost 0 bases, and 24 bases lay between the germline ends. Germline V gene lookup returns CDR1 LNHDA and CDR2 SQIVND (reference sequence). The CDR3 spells CASTMYGRGVGTNYGYTF. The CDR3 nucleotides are TGTGCCAGTACAATGTACGGCAGGGGTGTTGGGACTAACTATGGCTACACCTTC.

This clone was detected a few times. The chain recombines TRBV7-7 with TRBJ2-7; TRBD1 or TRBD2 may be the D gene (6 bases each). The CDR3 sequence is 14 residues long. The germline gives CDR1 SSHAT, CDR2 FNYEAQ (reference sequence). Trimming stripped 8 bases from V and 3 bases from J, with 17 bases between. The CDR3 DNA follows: TGTGCCAGCGCTGTGGGGGGCGTAGACTACGAGCAGTACTTC. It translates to CASAVGGVDYEQYF.

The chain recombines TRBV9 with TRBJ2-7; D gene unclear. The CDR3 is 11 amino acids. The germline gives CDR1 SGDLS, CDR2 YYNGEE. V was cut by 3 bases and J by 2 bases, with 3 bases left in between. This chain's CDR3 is CASSDTYEQYF. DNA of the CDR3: TGTGCCAGCAGCGATACCTACGAGCAGTACTTC.